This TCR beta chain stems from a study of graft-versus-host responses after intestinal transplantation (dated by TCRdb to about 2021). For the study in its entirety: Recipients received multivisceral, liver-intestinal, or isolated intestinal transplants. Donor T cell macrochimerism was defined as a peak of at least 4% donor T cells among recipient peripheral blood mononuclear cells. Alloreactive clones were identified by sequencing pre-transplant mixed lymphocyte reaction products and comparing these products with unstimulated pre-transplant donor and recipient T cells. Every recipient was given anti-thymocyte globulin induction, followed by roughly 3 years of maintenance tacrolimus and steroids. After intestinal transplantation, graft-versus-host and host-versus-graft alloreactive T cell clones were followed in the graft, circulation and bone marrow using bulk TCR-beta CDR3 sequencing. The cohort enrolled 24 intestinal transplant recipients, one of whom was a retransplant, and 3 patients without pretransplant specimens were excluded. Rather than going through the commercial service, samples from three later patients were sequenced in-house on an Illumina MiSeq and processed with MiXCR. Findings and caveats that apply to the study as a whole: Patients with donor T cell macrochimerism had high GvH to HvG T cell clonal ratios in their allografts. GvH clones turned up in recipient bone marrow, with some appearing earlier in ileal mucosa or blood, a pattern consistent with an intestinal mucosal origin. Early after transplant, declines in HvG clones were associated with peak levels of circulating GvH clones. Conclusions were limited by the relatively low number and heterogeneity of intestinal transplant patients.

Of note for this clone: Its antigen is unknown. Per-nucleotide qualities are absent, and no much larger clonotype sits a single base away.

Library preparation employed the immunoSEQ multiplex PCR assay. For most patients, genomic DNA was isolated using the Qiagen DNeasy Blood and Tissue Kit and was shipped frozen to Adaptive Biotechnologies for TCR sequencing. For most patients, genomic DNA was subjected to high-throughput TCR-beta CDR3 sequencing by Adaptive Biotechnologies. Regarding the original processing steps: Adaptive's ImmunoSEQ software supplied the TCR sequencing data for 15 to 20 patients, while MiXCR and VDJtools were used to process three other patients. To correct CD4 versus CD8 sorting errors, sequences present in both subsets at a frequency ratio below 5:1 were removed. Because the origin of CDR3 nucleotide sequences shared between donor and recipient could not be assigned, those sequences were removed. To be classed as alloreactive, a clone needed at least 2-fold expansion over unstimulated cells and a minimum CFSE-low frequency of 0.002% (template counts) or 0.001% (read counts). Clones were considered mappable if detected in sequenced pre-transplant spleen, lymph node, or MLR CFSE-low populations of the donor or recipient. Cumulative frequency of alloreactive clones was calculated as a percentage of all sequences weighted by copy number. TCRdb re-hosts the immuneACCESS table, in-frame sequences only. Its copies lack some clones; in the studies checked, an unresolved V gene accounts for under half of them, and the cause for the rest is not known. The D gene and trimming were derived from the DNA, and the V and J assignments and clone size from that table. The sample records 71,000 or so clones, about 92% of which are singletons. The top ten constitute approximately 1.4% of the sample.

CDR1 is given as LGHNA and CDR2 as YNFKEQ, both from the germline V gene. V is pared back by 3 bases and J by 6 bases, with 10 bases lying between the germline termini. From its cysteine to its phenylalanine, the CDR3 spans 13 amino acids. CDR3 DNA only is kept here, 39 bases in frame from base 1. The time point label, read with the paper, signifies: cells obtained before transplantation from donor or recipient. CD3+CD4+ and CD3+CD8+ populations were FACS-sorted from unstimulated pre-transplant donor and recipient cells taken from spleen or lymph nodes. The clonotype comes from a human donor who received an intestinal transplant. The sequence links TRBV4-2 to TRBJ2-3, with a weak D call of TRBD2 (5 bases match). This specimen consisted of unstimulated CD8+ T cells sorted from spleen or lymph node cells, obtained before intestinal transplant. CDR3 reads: CASSQKLADTQYF. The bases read TGTGCCAGCAGCCAGAAGCTAGCTGATACGCAGTATTTT.